These 23 T cell receptor beta chains came from one sample sequenced in a study of blood T cell repertoires in COVID-19. Libraries were prepared by immunoSEQ multiplex PCR; TCRdb keeps only in-frame clonotypes and omits some of them. The sample yields a few hundred thousand clones, around 89% seen once. Sequenced: PBMCs or T cells enriched from blood (not recorded which). All receptors derive from a woman in her 50s who had recovered from COVID-19.

The chain has TRBV28 and TRBJ2-2; tentative D call: TRBD1 (5 bases). The CDR3 is 14 amino acids. Trimming pared 6 bases from V and 5 bases from J, leaving 13 bases between. Per germline, CDR1 MDHEN and CDR2 SYDVKM. Here the CDR3 DNA reads TGTGCCAGCAGGGGCCAGGGTGAGACCGGGGAGCTGTTTTTT. Its protein product is CASRGQGETGELFF.

The rearrangement uses TRBV28 and TRBJ1-1; maybe TRBD1 (5 bases). The CDR3 is made up of 14 amino acids. The V end was cut by 3 bases, the J end by 0 bases, with 8 bases between. The germline V gene encodes CDR1 MDHEN and CDR2 SYDVKM. The CDR3 DNA reads as TGTGCCAGCAGTTTGGGAGGGGTGAACACTGAAGCTTTCTTT. Translating it yields CASSLGGVNTEAFF. The full variable domain, in which reference TRBV28 and TRBJ1-1 provide the parts outside the CDR3, is DVKVTQSSRYLVKRTGEKVFLECVQDMDHENMFWYRQDPGLGLRLIYFSYDVKMKEKGDIPEGYSVSREKKERFSLILESASTNQTSMYLCASSLGGVNTEAFFGQGTRLTVV.

The chain carries TRBV28 and TRBJ2-3; tentatively, D is TRBD1 (5 bases). Trimming removed 8 bases from V and 0 bases from J, with 18 bases in between. CDR1 MDHEN and CDR2 SYDVKM come from the germline V gene. This CDR3 is 16 amino acids long. The DNA for the CDR3 is TGTGCCAGCGGGGCTCGGGCATCGGCTAGCACAGATACGCAGTATTTT. Translated: CASGARASASTDTQYF.

The chain joins TRBV5-1 to TRBJ2-2, with D possibly matching TRBD1 (6 bases). The CDR3 consists of 16 residues. Germline CDR1 and CDR2: SGHRS and YFSETQ. The V end was cut by 4 bases, the J end by 0 bases, with 13 bases between. CDR3 in DNA: TGCGCCAGCAGCCCGGGACACCGATCGAACACCGGGGAGCTGTTTTTT. It encodes CASSPGHRSNTGELFF. Complete variable domain (other parts from reference TRBV5-1 and TRBJ2-2): KAGVTQTPRYLIKTRGQQVTLSCSPISGHRSVSWYQQTPGQGLQFLFEYFSETQRNKGNFPGRFSGRQFSNSRSEMNVSTLELGDSALYLCASSPGHRSNTGELFFGEGSRLTVL.

V is TRBV19 and J is TRBJ1-1; 9 nucleotides match TRBD1. Germline V CDR1 and CDR2: LNHDA, SQIVND (reference sequence). Trimming removed 6 bases from V and 4 bases from J; junction bases left unmatched: 6. There are 14 residues in the CDR3. The DNA of the CDR3 is TGTGCCAGTAGCGACAGGGGGAAGAGCACTGAAGCTTTCTTT. This sequence encodes CASSDRGKSTEAFF. Full variable domain (remainder filled in from reference TRBV19 and TRBJ1-1): DGGITQSPKYLFRKEGQNVTLSCEQNLNHDAMYWYRQDPGQGLRLIYYSQIVNDFQKGDIAEGYSVSREKKESFPLTVTSAQKNPTAFYLCASSDRGKSTEAFFGQGTRLTVV.

The chain is built from TRBV18 and TRBJ2-3; no clear D gene. Trimming removed 4 bases from V and 3 bases from J, with 5 bases in between. The CDR3 covers 12 residues. The germline gives CDR1 KGHSH, CDR2 LQKENI. CDR3 protein: CASSQLTDTQYF. Here the CDR3 DNA reads TGTGCCAGCTCACAACTTACAGATACGCAGTATTTT.

The V gene is TRBV7-9, the J gene TRBJ2-7; 12 bases are a match to TRBD2. Looked up from germline, CDR1 is SEHNR and CDR2 is FQNEAQ (reference sequence). The V gene end was trimmed by 2 bases and the J gene end by 3 bases; junction bases not matched to a gene: 2. The CDR3 spans 15 residues. CDR3 coding DNA: TGTGCCAGCAGCTTATGGACTAGCGGGATCTACGAGCAGTACTTC. Translation: CASSLWTSGIYEQYF.

The chain joins TRBV7-2 to TRBJ1-2; D ambiguous. CDR1 is SGHTA, CDR2 FQGNSA, per germline. There are 13 residues in the CDR3. The V and J ends lost 1 base and 4 bases respectively, with 7 bases between them. The CDR3 DNA sequence: TGTGCCAGCAGCTTAGATGTCTCCTATGGCTACACCTTC. This encodes CASSLDVSYGYTF.

Notes on this clone: Relative to the germline gene, one junction end is altered; a read error may explain this. The rearrangement joins TRBV19 to TRBJ2-3; 13 bases align to TRBD2. This CDR3 is built from 12 residues. Per the germline V gene, CDR1 is LNHDA and CDR2 is SQIVND (reference sequence). As DNA, the CDR3 is TGTGCCAGTAGTAAACTAGCGGGAGGGCCGGATTTT. Residues: CASSKLAGGPDF.

The chain combines TRBV5-4 with TRBJ1-2; D gene uncertain. The CDR3 runs 13 residues. Germline CDR1 and CDR2: SGHNT and YYREEE (reference sequence). Trimming pared 2 bases from V and 4 bases from J, leaving 9 bases between. The chain's CDR3 is CASSFGEAYGYTF. The CDR3 DNA sequence: TGTGCCAGCAGCTTTGGAGAGGCCTATGGCTACACCTTC.

The chain links TRBV12-3 or TRBV12-4 to TRBJ1-5; D perhaps matches TRBD1 (5 bases). V was trimmed by 5 bases and J by 4 bases, leaving 9 bases between them. The CDR3 spans 13 residues. CDR3 protein: CASSQGLNQPQHF. The CDR3 region has the DNA TGTGCCAGCAGTCAGGGATTAAATCAGCCCCAGCATTTT.

The chain carries TRBV28 and TRBJ2-7; D may be TRBD2 (6 bases). The CDR3 has 13 amino acids. Germline V gives CDR1 MDHEN, CDR2 SYDVKM. The V end lost 5 bases, the J end lost 5 bases, and 13 bases lay between the germline ends. The CDR3 DNA follows: TGTGCCAGCAGTGGGACGGGGGTGAACGAGCAGTACTTC. Protein sequence: CASSGTGVNEQYF.

The chain employs TRBV5-4 and TRBJ2-7; 7 bases are shared with TRBD2. The ends lost 4 bases at V and 6 bases at J; junction bases unmatched: 10. Germline CDR1 is SGHNT and CDR2 is YYREEE (reference sequence). The CDR3 sequence is 14 residues long. In DNA, the CDR3 is TGTGCCAGCAGCCCAACCGGGACTACTCGCGAGCAGTACTTC. Translated, it gives CASSPTGTTREQYF.

The chain combines TRBV5-1 with TRBJ2-3, with 13 positions matching TRBD2. CDR1 and CDR2 from the germline V gene are SGHRS and YFSETQ. V trimming: 4 bases; J trimming: 7 bases; junction bases outside the gene matches: 6. This CDR3 has 15 amino acids. The CDR3 protein is CASSRTSGSSNTQYF. In DNA form, the CDR3 reads TGCGCCAGCAGCAGGACTAGCGGGAGTAGTAATACGCAGTATTTT.

CDR3 amino acids: CASAFGGRETQYF. CDR3 bases: TGTGCCAGCGCGTTCGGGGGACGAGAGACCCAGTACTTC. The chain employs TRBV11-1 and TRBJ2-5; a weak D match, TRBD2 (6 bases). The V gene lost 8 bases and the J gene lost 4 bases, with 14 bases spanning the gap. The germline V gene has CDR1 SGHAT and CDR2 FQDESV (reference sequence). The CDR3 sequence is 13 residues long.

The chain employs TRBV29-1 and TRBJ1-5; TRBD1 agrees at 9 bases. This CDR3 region has 17 residues. The trim removed 3 bases at V and 0 bases at J, leaving 9 bases unmatched. CDR1 SQVTM and CDR2 ANQGSEA come from the germline V gene. This CDR3 is CSVDSGTGTHSNQPQHF. The CDR3, as DNA: TGCAGCGTTGACTCCGGGACAGGGACACATAGCAATCAGCCCCAGCATTTT.

The chain combines TRBV3-1 (or the pseudogene TRBV3-2) with TRBJ2-7; D remains unclear. CDR3 length: 15 residues. Trimming cost V 2 bases and J 6 bases, with 17 bases left between them. Germline assignment: CDR1 LGHDT and CDR2 YNNKEL (reference sequence). The CDR3: CASSQYSTHLSEQYF. In nucleotides, the CDR3 is TGTGCCAGCAGCCAATATAGCACACATTTGAGCGAGCAGTACTTC.

This chain joins TRBV28 and TRBJ1-2; D is unresolved. Trimming stripped 7 bases from V and 7 bases from J, with 22 bases between. This CDR3 comprises 15 residues. Germline CDR1 and CDR2: MDHEN and SYDVKM. CDR3: CASTQGSLGFFGYTF. The CDR3 DNA follows: TGTGCCAGCACCCAAGGGAGTCTGGGGTTTTTTGGCTACACCTTC.

This chain joins TRBV18 and TRBJ1-1, with D tentatively TRBD1 (6 bases). The germline V and J ends were trimmed by 2 bases and 4 bases, with 11 bases remaining between them. The length of the CDR3 is 14 residues. Germline CDR1 and CDR2: KGHSH and LQKENI. The CDR3 loop reads CASSPNTGLTEAFF. The CDR3 DNA sequence: TGTGCCAGCTCACCAAACACAGGGCTCACTGAAGCTTTCTTT.

The rearrangement uses TRBV5-8 and TRBJ1-5, with 7 positions matching TRBD1. J lost 1 base, V lost 6 bases, and 10 bases had no gene match. Germline V lookup: CDR1 SGHTS, CDR2 YDEGEE. CDR3 size: 16 residues. The CDR3 reads CASKRYRGDSNQPQHF. CDR3 coding DNA: TGTGCCAGCAAACGATACAGGGGAGACAGCAATCAGCCCCAGCATTTT.

V gene TRBV21-1 combines with J gene TRBJ1-5; the D segment call TRBD1 is taken from the table without a DNA check. TRBV21-1 is a known pseudogene. CDR3 length equals 17 residues. In DNA, the CDR3 is TGTGCCAGCAGCAAAAGTTTGTGGCAGATTAGCAATCAGCCCCAGCATTTT. This codes for CASSKSLWQISNQPQHF.

The V and J genes are TRBV4-1 and TRBJ2-1, with 9 positions matching TRBD2. The CDR3 totals 15 residues. Germline V gene lookup returns CDR1 MGHRA and CDR2 YSYEKL. Germline trimming cut 4 bases from V and 6 bases from J; bases unmatched to any gene: 7. CDR3 DNA: TGCGCCAGCAGCCTATTAGCGGGAGTTGGCAATGAGCAGTTCTTC. This translates into CASSLLAGVGNEQFF.

This chain connects TRBV2 to TRBJ2-1, with 7 bases aligning to TRBD1. The V gene's germline CDR1 is SNHLY and CDR2 FYNNEI. Unmatched junction bases numbered 12, after V lost 7 bases and J lost 6 bases. This CDR3 contains 15 residues. The CDR3 bases are TGTGCCAGCATTCTCCAGGGGGTATCATTCAATGAGCAGTTCTTC. Translation: CASILQGVSFNEQFF.